The 21 T cell receptor beta chains listed next were all sequenced from one sample in a study of tumor-infiltrating lymphocytes in localized non-small cell lung cancer. Method: immunoSEQ multiplex PCR; TCRdb's copy keeps in-frame clones and lacks some. The sample includes 5,500 to 8,000 clones, about 65% seen only once; the top ten take approximately 12%. Sample: lung tumor tissue. These receptor sequences come from a human donor with non-small cell lung cancer.

The chain links TRBV4-1 to TRBJ1-5, with D tentatively TRBD1 (5 bases). The CDR3 has 16 amino acids. Trimming cost V 0 bases and J 2 bases, with 11 bases left between them. Germline values: CDR1 MGHRA, CDR2 YSYEKL. The CDR3 sequence is CASSQENRKGNQPQHF. CDR3 nucleotide sequence: TGCGCCAGCAGCCAAGAAAACAGGAAAGGCAATCAGCCCCAGCATTTT.

Judged by abundance, this clone is medium-sized. The V and J genes are TRBV5-1 and TRBJ1-4; D not resolved. This CDR3 contains 15 residues. Trimming cost V 5 bases and J 0 bases, with 11 bases left between them. Looked up from germline, CDR1 is SGHRS and CDR2 is YFSETQ. The CDR3 here is CASRDGYATNEKLFF. Here the CDR3 DNA reads TGCGCCAGCAGGGACGGCTATGCAACTAATGAAAAACTGTTTTTT.

V usage is TRBV11-1 and J usage is TRBJ2-7; 7 nucleotides align to TRBD1. From germline, CDR1 is SGHAT and CDR2 FQDESV (reference sequence). V trimming: 5 bases; J trimming: 12 bases; junction bases outside the gene matches: 10. CDR3 length: 12 amino acids. CDR3 sequence (DNA): TGTGCCAGCAGCACCGCGTCGACAGGGCTGTACTTC. It yields the protein CASSTASTGLYF.

V usage is TRBV6-1 and J usage is TRBJ1-3; TRBD1 matches at 7 bases. The CDR3 covers 15 residues. Germline lookup yields CDR1 MNHNS and CDR2 SASEGT. V was clipped by 4 bases and J by 2 bases; unmatched bases: 5. As DNA, the CDR3 is TGTGCCAGCAGTGCCTCCGACAGGGCTGGAAACACCATATATTTT. It codes for CASSASDRAGNTIYF.

The rearrangement links TRBV28 to TRBJ1-2, with D possibly being TRBD1 (5 bases). Per the germline V gene, CDR1 is MDHEN and CDR2 is SYDVKM. The CDR3 totals 14 residues. Trimming took 5 bases from V and 4 from J, leaving 14 bases between them. The CDR3 DNA sequence: TGTGCCAGCAGTACAGGATCGCGAGGCTATGGCTACACCTTC. Protein: CASSTGSRGYGYTF.

CDR3 coding DNA: TGCGCCAGCAGAGGTGAGGGGTGGACAGATACGCAGTATTTT. It translates to CASRGEGWTDTQYF. This rearrangement joins TRBV10-2 to TRBJ2-3; D tentatively fits TRBD1 or TRBD2 (5 bases each). V was clipped by 6 bases and J by 3 bases, with 13 bases between them. The CDR3 extends over 14 amino acids. In germline, CDR1 is WSHSY, CDR2 SAAADI.

V usage is TRBV27 and J usage is TRBJ2-7, with D possibly being TRBD1 (7 bases). This CDR3 contains 16 residues. V was cut by 5 bases and J by 7 bases, with 24 bases left in between. Germline values: CDR1 MNHEY, CDR2 SMNVEV (reference sequence). In DNA form, the CDR3 reads TGTGCCAGCAGTACCCTCAGGGGGGCCATTGCCTTTGAGCAGTACTTC. This codes for CASSTLRGAIAFEQYF.

The chain couples TRBV6-5 to TRBJ2-1, with TRBD1 identical over 7 bases. CDR1 is MNHEY and CDR2 is SVGAGI in the germline V gene. The CDR3 is made up of 15 amino acids. J was trimmed by 2 bases and V by 2 bases; bases with no gene match: 3. The CDR3 nucleotides read TGTGCCAGCAGTTACGTCGGACAGGCCTACAATGAGCAGTTCTTC. Protein: CASSYVGQAYNEQFF.

The V and J genes are TRBV7-9 and TRBJ2-6; tentative D call: TRBD1 (7 bases). From germline, CDR1 is SEHNR and CDR2 FQNEAQ (reference sequence). There are 16 residues in the CDR3. Trimming stripped 6 bases from V and 0 bases from J, with 12 bases between. The CDR3 region has the DNA TGTGCCAGCAGGCGGGACAGCCACTCTGGGGCCAACGTCCTGACTTTC. Its protein product is CASRRDSHSGANVLTF. The whole variable domain, filled in from reference TRBV7-9 and TRBJ2-6, reads DTGVSQNPRHKITKRGQNVTFRCDPISEHNRLYWYRQTLGQGPEFLTYFQNEAQLEKSRLLSDRFSAERPKGSFSTLEIQRTEQGDSAMYLCASRRDSHSGANVLTFGAGSRLTVL.

The rearrangement joins TRBV28 to TRBJ1-1; TRBD1 might be the D (5 bases). Trimming took off 3 bases at V and 2 bases at J, with 16 bases between the two ends. The CDR3 is 16 amino acids. CDR1 is MDHEN and CDR2 is SYDVKM in the germline V gene. The CDR3: CASSFGGALPNTEAFF. In nucleotides, the CDR3 is TGTGCCAGCAGTTTTGGTGGGGCCCTCCCCAACACTGAAGCTTTCTTT. The whole variable domain, filled in from reference TRBV28 and TRBJ1-1, reads DVKVTQSSRYLVKRTGEKVFLECVQDMDHENMFWYRQDPGLGLRLIYFSYDVKMKEKGDIPEGYSVSREKKERFSLILESASTNQTSMYLCASSFGGALPNTEAFFGQGTRLTVV.

The chain is built from TRBV5-1 and TRBJ1-2; the D gene is possibly TRBD1 (5 bases). Germline V gene data show CDR1 as SGHRS and CDR2 as YFSETQ. This CDR3 is 14 amino acids long. The V and J ends lost 0 bases and 5 bases respectively, with 11 bases between them. DNA for the CDR3: TGCGCCAGCAGCTTGGCCGGGGGAGAGTATGGCTACACCTTC. Translating gives CASSLAGGEYGYTF.

This clone appeared once. The chain carries TRBV27 and TRBJ1-6, with D unresolved. Trimming removed 3 bases from V and 0 bases from J, with 6 bases in between. The CDR3 sequence is 15 residues long. The germline CDR1 and CDR2 sequences are MNHEY and SMNVEV (reference sequence). The chain's CDR3 is CASSFASSYNSPLHF. CDR3 in DNA: TGTGCCAGCAGTTTTGCGAGCTCCTATAATTCACCCCTCCACTTT.

About this clone itself: Other DNA sequences in the same sample also yield this CDR3. DNA for the CDR3: TGTGCCAGCGCAAAGACGGCGGTATCCTACAATGAGCAGTTCTTC. It is translated as CASAKTAVSYNEQFF. The V call is TRBV25-1, the J call TRBJ2-1; D is uncertain. V gave up 8 bases and J gave up 1 base, with 15 bases separating them. The CDR3 consists of 15 residues. Germline CDR1 reads MGHDK; CDR2 reads SYGVNS.

The chain combines TRBV19 with TRBJ1-1, with D possibly matching TRBD1 (6 bases). The CDR3 extends over 14 amino acids. V dropped 6 bases and J dropped 1 base, with 12 bases sitting between them. Per germline, CDR1 LNHDA and CDR2 SQIVND (reference sequence). As DNA, the CDR3 is TGTGCCAGTAGCCTGGGGACATCGAACACTGAAGCTTTCTTT. Its protein product is CASSLGTSNTEAFF.

The chain has TRBV7-9 and TRBJ1-6, with D maybe TRBD1 (5 bases). The CDR3 sequence is 15 residues long. From germline, CDR1 is SEHNR and CDR2 FQNEAQ (reference sequence). The V end was cut by 7 bases, the J end by 0 bases, with 10 bases between. The CDR3 DNA is TGTGCCAGCATGTCGGGGGGCTCCTATAATTCACCCCTCCACTTT. It is translated as CASMSGGSYNSPLHF. The variable domain in full, completed from reference TRBV7-9 and TRBJ1-6, reads DTGVSQNPRHKITKRGQNVTFRCDPISEHNRLYWYRQTLGQGPEFLTYFQNEAQLEKSRLLSDRFSAERPKGSFSTLEIQRTEQGDSAMYLCASMSGGSYNSPLHFGNGTRLTVT.

This clone is a singleton in its sample. The chain couples TRBV10-3 to TRBJ1-1; D is undetermined. Trimming removed 4 bases at V and 0 bases at J, with 6 bases between. CDR3 length: 13 residues. Germline-derived CDR1 and CDR2 are ENHRY and SYGVKD. This CDR3 is CAISVDLNTEAFF. CDR3 nucleotide sequence: TGTGCCATCAGTGTGGATCTGAACACTGAAGCTTTCTTT.

The chain recombines TRBV19 with TRBJ1-5; 9 nucleotides align to TRBD1. The J segment lost 2 bases and the V segment lost 7 bases, leaving 9 bases of the junction unmatched. The CDR3 is made up of 16 amino acids. CDR1 and CDR2 (germline): LNHDA, SQIVND (reference sequence). CDR3 sequence: CASTDPGQGRNQPQHF. Here the CDR3 DNA reads TGTGCCAGTACCGACCCGGGACAGGGTCGCAATCAGCCCCAGCATTTT.

This chain links TRBV20-1 with TRBJ1-2; 7 bases are shared with TRBD1. This CDR3 spans 11 amino acids. The germline V gene encodes CDR1 DFQATT and CDR2 SNEGSKA (reference sequence). V lost 7 bases, J lost 4 bases, and 3 bases stayed unmatched. The CDR3 DNA sequence: TGCAGTGTCAGGGACAGCTATGGCTACACCTTC. Amino acid sequence: CSVRDSYGYTF.

This chain uses TRBV7-8 with TRBJ1-1, with D uncertain. Trimming shortened V by 4 bases and J by 1 base, and 7 bases separated the two germline ends. Looked up from germline, CDR1 is SGHVS and CDR2 is FQNEAQ. The length of the CDR3 is 13 residues. The CDR3: CASSSRGNTEAFF. CDR3 in DNA: TGTGCCAGCAGCTCGCGGGGGAACACTGAAGCTTTCTTT. The entire variable domain, with the rest obtained from reference TRBV7-8 and TRBJ1-1, is as follows: GAGVSQSPRYKVAKRGQDVALRCDPISGHVSLFWYQQALGQGPEFLTYFQNEAQLDKSGLPSDRFFAERPEGSVSTLKIQRTQQEDSAVYLCASSSRGNTEAFFGQGTRLTVV.

CDR3 residues: CASSFRTYNEQFF. The CDR3 DNA sequence: TGTGCCAGCAGCTTCCGTACTTACAATGAGCAGTTCTTC. This chain connects TRBV5-6 to TRBJ2-1; D gene unclear. Looked up from germline, CDR1 is SGHDT and CDR2 is YYEEEE. The CDR3 extends over 13 amino acids. V was shortened by 2 bases and J by 4 bases, with 7 bases between the two germline ends.

This chain connects TRBV7-3 to TRBJ2-7, with TRBD1 identical over 9 bases. J lost 2 bases, V lost 0 bases, and 11 bases had no gene match. The CDR3 sequence is 18 residues long. The germline V gene has CDR1 SGHTA and CDR2 FQGTGA. DNA for the CDR3: TGTGCCAGCAGCTTAACGGCCGGGGACAGGGTCAACACCTACGAGCAGTACTTC. Translation gives CASSLTAGDRVNTYEQYF.